This TCR beta chain originates from a study of T cell responses to AZD1222 COVID-19 vaccine. Profiled with immunoSEQ multiplex PCR; TCRdb holds only in-frame clones, not every one. Among approximately 50,000 clones listed, around 88% were seen once. Germline assignment: CDR1 LNHDA and CDR2 SQIVND (reference sequence). V dropped 2 bases and J dropped 4; count of bases not matched to a gene: 7. The length of the CDR3 is 16 residues. This clone was seen a single time. This clonotype was sampled from an adult who received the AZD1222 COVID-19 vaccine. The input for sequencing was peripheral blood, taken 28 days after the second AZD1222 dose. This chain connects TRBV19 to TRBJ2-5; 10 positions agree with TRBD1. The CDR3 is CASSINAGTGVETQYF. The CDR3, as DNA: TGTGCCAGTAGTATAAATGCCGGGACAGGGGTAGAGACCCAGTACTTC.